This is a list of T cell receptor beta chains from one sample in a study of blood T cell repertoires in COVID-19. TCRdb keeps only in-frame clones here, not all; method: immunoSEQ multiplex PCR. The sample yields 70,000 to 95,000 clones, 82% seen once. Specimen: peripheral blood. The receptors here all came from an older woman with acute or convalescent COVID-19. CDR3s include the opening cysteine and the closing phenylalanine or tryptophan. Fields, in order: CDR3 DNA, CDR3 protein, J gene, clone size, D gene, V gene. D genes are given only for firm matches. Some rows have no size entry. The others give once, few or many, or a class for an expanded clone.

TGTGCCAGCAGTTTAGAACGGGAGGACCACCCCACAGATACGCAGTATTTT,CASSLEREDHPTDTQYF,TRBJ2-3,-,TRBD2,TRBV27
TGTGCCAGCAGTGAGGCCGCCCGACAGGGGGCGCGCAGCTATGGCTACACCTTC,CASSEAARQGARSYGYTF,TRBJ1-2,once,TRBD1,TRBV2
TGTGCCAGCAGTTGGCAGGCACCTGAGCAGTTCTTC,CASSWQAPEQFF,TRBJ2-1,-,-,TRBV6-5
TGTGCCAGCAGCCGAGCGGGGGGGCCAGGAGAGACCCAGTACTTC,CASSRAGGPGETQYF,TRBJ2-5,-,TRBD2,TRBV28
TGTGCCACCAGCAGGAACCAGGGGCCCCTAGGCGGCTACACCTTC,CATSRNQGPLGGYTF,TRBJ1-2,-,-,TRBV15
TGTGCCAGCAGCCAATTCTCCGGCAGCGGGTCTTACGAGCAGTACTTC,CASSQFSGSGSYEQYF,TRBJ2-7,once,-,TRBV3-1/TRBV3-2
TGTGCCAGCAGACTTTCGGGACAGGGTTTCTACGAGCAGTACTTC,CASRLSGQGFYEQYF,TRBJ2-7,-,TRBD1,TRBV6-5
TGTGCCAGCAGCAGGAGCCCGGGACAGCCTTTCTCGAGCTCCTACGAGCAGTACTTC,CASSRSPGQPFSSSYEQYF,TRBJ2-7,-,-,TRBV21-1
-,CASILGQGILHYPCYGYTF,TRBJ1-2,-,-,TRBV21-1
TGCGCCAGCAGTCCGAACCCACTCATCGAGGGACTCGAGGGTTCTGGCAATCAGCCCCAGCATTTT,CASSPNPLIEGLEGSGNQPQHF,TRBJ1-5,-,-,TRBV23-1
TGTGCCAGCAGTTTCCTAGCGGGGCCGTACGAGCAGTACTTC,CASSFLAGPYEQYF,TRBJ2-7,-,TRBD2,TRBV27
TGTGCCAGCACAACTGGGGGACACGAGCTAGATGAGCAGTTCTTC,CASTTGGHELDEQFF,TRBJ2-1,-,-,TRBV7-9
TGTGCCAGCAGCCAAGGGGCCGCGGGGTGGTACACCGGGGAGCTGTTTTTT,CASSQGAAGWYTGELFF,TRBJ2-2,-,-,TRBV3-1/TRBV3-2
TGCGCCAGCCTCGAGGCACCGAACACTGAAGCTTTCTTT,CASLEAPNTEAFF,TRBJ1-1,few,-,TRBV5-1
TGTGCCAGCAGCCCCTCGGGGGGTCCTAATGAAAAACTGTTTTTT,CASSPSGGPNEKLFF,TRBJ1-4,-,-,TRBV6-5
TGTGCCAGCAGCTTACCTGCGGACAGAGGCTACACCTTC,CASSLPADRGYTF,TRBJ1-2,-,-,TRBV7-2
TGTGCCAGCAGTACGACAGGGACGGGAAGCAATCAGCCCCAGCATTTT,CASSTTGTGSNQPQHF,TRBJ1-5,-,TRBD1,TRBV2
TGCGCCAGCAGCCAACCGACAGGGATAAACACTGAAGCTTTCTTT,CASSQPTGINTEAFF,TRBJ1-1,-,TRBD1,TRBV4-1
TGCGCCAGCAGCTTGCCTGGGACAGGCAAAGAGACCCAGTACTTC,CASSLPGTGKETQYF,TRBJ2-5,-,TRBD1,TRBV5-1
TGCGCCAGCAGCCAAAACAGGGAGGGAGAGACCCAGTACTTC,CASSQNREGETQYF,TRBJ2-5,-,-,TRBV4-1